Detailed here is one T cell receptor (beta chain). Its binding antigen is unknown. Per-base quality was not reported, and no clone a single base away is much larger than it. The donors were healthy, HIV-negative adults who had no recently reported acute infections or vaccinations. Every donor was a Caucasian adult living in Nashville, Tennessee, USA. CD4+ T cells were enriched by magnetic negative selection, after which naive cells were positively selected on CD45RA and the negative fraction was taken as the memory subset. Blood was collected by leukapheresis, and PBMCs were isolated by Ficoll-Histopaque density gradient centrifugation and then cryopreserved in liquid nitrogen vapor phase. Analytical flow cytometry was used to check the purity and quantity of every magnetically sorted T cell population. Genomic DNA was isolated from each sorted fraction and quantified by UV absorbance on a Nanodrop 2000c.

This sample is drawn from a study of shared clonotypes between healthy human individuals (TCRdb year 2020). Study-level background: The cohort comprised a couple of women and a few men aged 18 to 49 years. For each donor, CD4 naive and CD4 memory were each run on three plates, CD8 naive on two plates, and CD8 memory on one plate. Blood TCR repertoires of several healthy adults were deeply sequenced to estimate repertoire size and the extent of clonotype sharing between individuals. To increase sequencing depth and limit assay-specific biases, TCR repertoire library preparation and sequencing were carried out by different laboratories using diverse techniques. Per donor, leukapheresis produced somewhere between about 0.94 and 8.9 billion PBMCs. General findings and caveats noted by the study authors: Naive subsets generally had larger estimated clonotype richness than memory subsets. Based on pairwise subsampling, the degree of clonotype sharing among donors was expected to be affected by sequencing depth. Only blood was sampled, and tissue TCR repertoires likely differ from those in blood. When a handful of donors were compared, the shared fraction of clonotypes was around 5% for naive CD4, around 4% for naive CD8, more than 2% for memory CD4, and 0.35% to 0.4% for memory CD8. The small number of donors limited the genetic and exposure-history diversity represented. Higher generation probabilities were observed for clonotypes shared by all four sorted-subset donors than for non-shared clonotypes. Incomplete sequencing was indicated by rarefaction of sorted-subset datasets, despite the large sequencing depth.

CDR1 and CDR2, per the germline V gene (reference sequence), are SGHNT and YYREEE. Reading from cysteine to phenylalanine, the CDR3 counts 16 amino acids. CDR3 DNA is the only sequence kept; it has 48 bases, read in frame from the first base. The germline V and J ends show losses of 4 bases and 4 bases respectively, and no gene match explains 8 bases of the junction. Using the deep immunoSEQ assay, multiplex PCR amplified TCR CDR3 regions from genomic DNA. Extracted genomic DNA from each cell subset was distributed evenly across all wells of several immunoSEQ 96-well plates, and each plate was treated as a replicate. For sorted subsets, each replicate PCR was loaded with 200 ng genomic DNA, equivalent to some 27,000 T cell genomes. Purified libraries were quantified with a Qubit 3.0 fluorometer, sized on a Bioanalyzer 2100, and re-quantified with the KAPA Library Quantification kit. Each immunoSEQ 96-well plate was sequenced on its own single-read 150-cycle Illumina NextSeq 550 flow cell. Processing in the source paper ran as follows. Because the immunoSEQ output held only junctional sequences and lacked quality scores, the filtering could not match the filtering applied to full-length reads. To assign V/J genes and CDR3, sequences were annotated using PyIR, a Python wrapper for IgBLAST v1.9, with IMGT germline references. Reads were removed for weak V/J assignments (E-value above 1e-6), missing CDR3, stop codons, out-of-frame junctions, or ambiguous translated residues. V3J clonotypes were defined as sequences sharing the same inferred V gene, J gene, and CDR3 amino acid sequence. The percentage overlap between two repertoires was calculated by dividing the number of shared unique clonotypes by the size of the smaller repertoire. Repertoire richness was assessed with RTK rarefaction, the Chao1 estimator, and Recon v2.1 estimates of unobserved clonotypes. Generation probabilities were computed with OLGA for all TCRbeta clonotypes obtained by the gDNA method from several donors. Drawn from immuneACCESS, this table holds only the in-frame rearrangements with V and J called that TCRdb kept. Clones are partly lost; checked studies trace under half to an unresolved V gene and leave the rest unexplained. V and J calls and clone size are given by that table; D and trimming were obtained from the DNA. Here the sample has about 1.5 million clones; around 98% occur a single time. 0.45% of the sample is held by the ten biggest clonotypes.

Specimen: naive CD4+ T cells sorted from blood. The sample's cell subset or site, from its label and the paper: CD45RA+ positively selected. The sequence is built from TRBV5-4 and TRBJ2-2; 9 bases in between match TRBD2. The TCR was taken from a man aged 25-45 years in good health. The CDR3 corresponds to CASSRRGTSLTGELFF. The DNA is TGTGCCAGCAGCCGCAGGGGGACTAGCCTCACCGGGGAGCTGTTTTTT.